This T cell receptor beta chain is from a study of immune evolution from preneoplasia to lung adenocarcinoma. This clone was recorded once. Germline V lookup: CDR1 MNHEY, CDR2 SVGAGI. V shed 0 bases, J shed 2 bases, and the junction held 3 bases outside the gene matches. CDR3 size: 15 residues. This table comes from immunoSEQ multiplex PCR, and its TCRdb copy is limited to in-frame clones, with some not included. The sample lists tens of thousands of clones, around 80% occurring once. Sequenced material: FFPE invasive lung adenocarcinoma tissue. The TCR was taken from a person aged 55-75 years with lung adenocarcinoma. The chain combines TRBV6-5 with TRBJ2-7, with TRBD2 matching over 8 bases. This CDR3 reads CASSYSTGGTYEQYF. DNA for the CDR3: TGTGCCAGCAGTTACTCGACGGGAGGGACCTACGAGCAGTACTTC.